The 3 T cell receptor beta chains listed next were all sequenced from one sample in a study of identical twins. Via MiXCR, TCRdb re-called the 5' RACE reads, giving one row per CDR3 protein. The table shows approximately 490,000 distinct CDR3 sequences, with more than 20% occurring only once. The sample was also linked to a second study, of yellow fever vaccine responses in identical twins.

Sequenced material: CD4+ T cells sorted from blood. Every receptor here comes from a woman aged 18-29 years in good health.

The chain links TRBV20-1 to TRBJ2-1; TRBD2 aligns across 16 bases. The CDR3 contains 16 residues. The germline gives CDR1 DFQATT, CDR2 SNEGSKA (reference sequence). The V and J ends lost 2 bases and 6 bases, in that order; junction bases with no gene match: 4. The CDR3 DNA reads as TGCAGTGCTAGACCCGGGACTAGCGGGAGGGGCAATGAGCAGTTCTTC. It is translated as CSARPGTSGRGNEQFF.

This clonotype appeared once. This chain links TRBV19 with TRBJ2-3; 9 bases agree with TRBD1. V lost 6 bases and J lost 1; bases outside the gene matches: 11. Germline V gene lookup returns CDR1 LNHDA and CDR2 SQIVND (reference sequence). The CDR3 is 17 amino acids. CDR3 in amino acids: CASSPLRTGVRTDTQYF. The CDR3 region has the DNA TGTGCCAGTAGCCCCCTTCGGACAGGGGTCCGCACAGATACGCAGTATTTT.

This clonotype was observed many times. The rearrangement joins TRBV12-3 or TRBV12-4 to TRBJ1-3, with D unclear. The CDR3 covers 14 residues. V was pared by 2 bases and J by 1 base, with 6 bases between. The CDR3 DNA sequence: TGTGCCAGCAGTTTATGGGGTTCTGGAAACACCATATATTTT. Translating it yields CASSLWGSGNTIYF.